This TCR beta chain emerged from a study of cytomegalovirus exposure and HLA in healthy donors. Study observations and caveats: Analysis performed later showed TCR beta chains linked to HLA being more clonally expanded than equally common others. Investigators reported approximately 170 TCR beta chains as tied to cytomegalovirus. Evidence from a later analysis indicated that most CMV-associated TCR beta chains looked HLA-restricted.

Researchers ran the PCR with 60 Vbeta and 13 Jbeta primers. Clones were read by immunoSEQ multiplex PCR, and TCRdb kept only the in-frame ones, dropping some. The sample yields some 130,000 clones, 75% to 85% seen once. V gave up 1 base and J gave up 2 bases; unmatched junction bases: 9. Germline lookup yields CDR1 SGHRS and CDR2 YFSETQ. The CDR3 runs 17 residues. Comments on this clone: Its target is not known.

This TCR derives from a girl aged 2 to 10 in good health and CMV-seronegative. V is TRBV5-1 and J is TRBJ2-7; TRBD2 matches at 10 bases. The sequencing input was PBMCs. CDR3 in amino acids: CASSLIGLADITYEQYF. In DNA, the CDR3 is TGCGCCAGCAGCTTGATCGGACTAGCGGACATTACCTACGAGCAGTACTTC.